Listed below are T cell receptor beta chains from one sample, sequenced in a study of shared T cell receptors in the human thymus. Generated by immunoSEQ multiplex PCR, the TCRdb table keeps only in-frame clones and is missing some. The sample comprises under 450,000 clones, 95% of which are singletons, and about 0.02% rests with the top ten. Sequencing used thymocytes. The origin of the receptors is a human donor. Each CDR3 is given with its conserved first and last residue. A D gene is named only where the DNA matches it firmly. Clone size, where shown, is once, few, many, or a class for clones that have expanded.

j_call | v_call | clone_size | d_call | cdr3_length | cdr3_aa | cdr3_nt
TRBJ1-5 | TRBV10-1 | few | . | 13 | CASSEDSDQPQHF | TGCGCCAGCAGTGAGGACAGCGATCAGCCCCAGCATTTT
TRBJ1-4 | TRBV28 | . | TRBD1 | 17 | CASSRPGTGGSNEKLFF | TGTGCCAGCAGCCGTCCCGGGACAGGGGGCTCTAATGAAAAACTGTTTTTT
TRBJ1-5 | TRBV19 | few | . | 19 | CASSLPSAEGKGPNQPQHF | TGTGCCAGTAGTTTACCCTCGGCCGAGGGAAAAGGGCCCAATCAGCCCCAGCATTTT
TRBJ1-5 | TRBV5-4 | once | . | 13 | CASSLSPDQPQHF | TGTGCCAGCAGCCTATCACCCGATCAGCCCCAGCATTTT
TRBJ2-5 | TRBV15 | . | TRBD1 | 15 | CATSRDRGPQETQYF | TGTGCCACCAGCAGGGACAGGGGGCCACAAGAGACCCAGTACTTC
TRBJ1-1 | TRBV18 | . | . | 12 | CASSPGNTEAFF | TGTGCCAGCTCACCAGGAAACACTGAAGCTTTCTTT
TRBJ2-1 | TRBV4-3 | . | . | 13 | CASSQDPHNEQFF | TGCGCCAGCAGCCAAGATCCTCACAATGAGCAGTTCTTC
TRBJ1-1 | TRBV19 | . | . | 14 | CASSHPGVYTEAFF | TGTGCCAGTAGCCATCCAGGGGTGTACACTGAAGCTTTCTTT
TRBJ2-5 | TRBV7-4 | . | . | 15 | CASSLNRPKQETQYF | TGTGCCAGCAGCTTAAACAGGCCGAAGCAAGAGACCCAGTACTTC
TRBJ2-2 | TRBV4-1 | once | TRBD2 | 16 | CASSPSGVLNTGELFF | TGCGCCAGCAGCCCTAGCGGCGTCCTCAACACCGGGGAGCTGTTTTTT
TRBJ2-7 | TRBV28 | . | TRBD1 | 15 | CASNPTGPLSYEQYF | TGTGCCAGCAACCCGACAGGGCCCCTCTCCTACGAGCAGTACTTC
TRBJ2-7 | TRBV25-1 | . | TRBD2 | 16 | CASSEWSSGTTYEQYF | TGTGCCAGCAGTGAATGGTCTAGCGGGACCACCTACGAGCAGTACTTC
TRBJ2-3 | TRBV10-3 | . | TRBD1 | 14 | CAISRGTGTDTQYF | TGTGCCATCAGCCGCGGGACAGGGACAGATACGCAGTATTTT